The 7 T cell receptor beta chains below were found in one sample sequenced in a study of OX40 agonist ivuxolimab in advanced cancers. Repertoires were generated with immunoSEQ multiplex PCR, while TCRdb's copy carries only in-frame clones and drops some. The data show 60,000 to 75,000 clones, roughly 92% seen once. Sequenced material: CD4+ or CD8+ T cells sorted from blood, taken in a trial of the OX40 agonist ivuxolimab. These receptors all come from an adult with an advanced solid tumor such as melanoma, head and neck, liver or kidney cancer.

The rearrangement links TRBV4-2 to TRBJ2-7; the D call may be TRBD1 or TRBD2 (5 bases each). From germline, CDR1 is LGHNA and CDR2 YNFKEQ. The V gene lost 1 base and the J gene lost 2 bases, with 6 bases spanning the gap. This CDR3 comprises 13 residues. The CDR3 protein is CASSQGGAYEQYF. The CDR3 bases are TGTGCCAGCAGCCAAGGAGGGGCCTACGAGCAGTACTTC.

The V call is TRBV11-2, the J call TRBJ2-7; weak D call: TRBD1 (6 bases). Germline-derived CDR1 and CDR2 are SGHAT and FQNNGV. This CDR3 is built from 12 residues. V lost 5 bases, J lost 4 bases, and 9 bases lay in between. DNA for the CDR3: TGTGCCAGCAGCCCCGGACAGTACGAGCAGTACTTC. It is translated as CASSPGQYEQYF.

The V call is TRBV27, the J call TRBJ2-1; 8 bases align to TRBD2. The CDR3 contains 15 residues. The J segment lost 4 bases and the V segment lost 4 bases, leaving 6 bases of the junction unmatched. Germline CDR1 and CDR2: MNHEY and SMNVEV (reference sequence). The CDR3 coding sequence is TGTGCCAGCAGTTCCGGACTAGCACTGTACAATGAGCAGTTCTTC. Its protein product is CASSSGLALYNEQFF.

The genes are TRBV6-5 and TRBJ2-2; D possibly uses TRBD1 or TRBD2 (5 bases each). The germline CDR1 and CDR2 sequences are MNHEY and SVGAGI. V lost 1 base, J lost 0 bases, and 6 bases lay in between. The CDR3 has 15 amino acids. Here the CDR3 DNA reads TGTGCCAGCAGTTACTTGGGACCGAACACCGGGGAGCTGTTTTTT. Its translation is CASSYLGPNTGELFF.

This CDR3 is CASRLGKTQYF. DNA of the CDR3: TGTGCCAGCAGGCTGGGGAAGACCCAGTACTTC. The chain carries TRBV5-6 and TRBJ2-5; no definite D call. The CDR3 is made up of 11 amino acids. In germline, CDR1 is SGHDT, CDR2 YYEEEE. The V end lost 5 bases, the J end lost 6 bases, and 8 bases lay between the germline ends. Combining the CDR3 with reference TRBV5-6 and TRBJ2-5 gives the whole variable domain DAGVTQSPTHLIKTRGQQVTLRCSPKSGHDTVSWYQQALGQGPQFIFQYYEEEERQRGNFPDRFSGHQFPNYSSELNVNALLLGDSALYLCASRLGKTQYFGPGTRLLVL.

This chain connects TRBV4-1 to TRBJ2-1, with 7 bases identical to TRBD2. The V and J ends lost 2 bases and 0 bases, in that order; junction bases with no gene match: 7. Germline loops: CDR1 MGHRA, CDR2 YSYEKL. The CDR3 consists of 17 residues. Here the CDR3 reads CASSQWLLASSYNEQFF. DNA of the CDR3: TGCGCCAGCAGCCAATGGCTACTAGCGAGCTCCTACAATGAGCAGTTCTTC.

The chain combines TRBV5-8 with TRBJ1-5; D possibly corresponds to TRBD1 (5 bases). The CDR3 covers 17 residues. Germline lookup yields CDR1 SGHTS and CDR2 YDEGEE. Trimming left V 0 bases short and J 0 bases short, with 13 bases between. CDR3: CASSLDVRGVSNQPQHF. CDR3 nucleotide sequence: TGTGCCAGCAGCTTGGACGTGCGGGGGGTTAGCAATCAGCCCCAGCATTTT.